This T cell receptor (beta chain) comes out of a study of blood T cells in healthy people across ages. A J-beta primer mix and a sample-barcoded 5' primer were used in a second PCR of about 7 to 12 cycles. TCRdb used MiXCR to reprocess the 5' RACE reads, holding one entry per CDR3 protein. The data hold over 600,000 distinct CDR3 sequences, with more than 35% observed a single time. The study, taken as a whole, reports: PBMCs left unsorted prevented a conclusive naive versus antigen-experienced comparison. Observed TCR beta diversity per million T cells went down as age went up. This fall followed a roughly linear course with age.

This CDR3 is 12 amino acids long. V was cut by 1 base and J by 4 bases, with 7 bases left in between. Germline loops: CDR1 DFQATT, CDR2 SNEGSKA (reference sequence). Comment on this clonotype: Its antigen remains unidentified.

Isolating PBMCs gave at least 6 million of these cells per sample. Every sample gave at least 6 micrograms of total RNA when it was extracted. The TCR was taken from a man older than 75 in good health. The specimen was blood. The chain joins TRBV20-1 to TRBJ2-5; possibly TRBD2 for D (6 bases). The CDR3 region is CSARASAETQYF. CDR3 nucleotides: TGCAGTGCTAGAGCTAGCGCAGAGACCCAGTACTTC.